This T cell receptor beta chain is drawn from a study of shared clonotypes between healthy human individuals. Study-wide findings and caveats: Although depth was large, rarefaction showed that sequencing of the sorted subsets was incomplete. For naive CD4 cells, 4% to 5% of clonotypes were shared across a handful of donors.

The table came from immunoSEQ multiplex PCR; TCRdb's copy has only in-frame clones and leaves some out. The data contain about 2.1 million clones, about 92% of them singletons. The ends were cut back, 2 bases at V and 4 bases at J, with 9 bases in the middle. The germline V gene has CDR1 MDHEN and CDR2 SYDVKM. CDR3 length equals 14 residues. Cells designated naive CD8 were CD45RO-negative and were positively selected for CCR7, with terminally differentiated effector memory CD45RA+ cells excluded. On this clone: Its target is not known.

The origin of this receptor is a man younger than 30 in good health. Some clones in this sample may be carry-over from other donors' samples. This chain joins TRBV28 and TRBJ1-5, with D uncertain. Sequencing was carried out using naive CD8+ T cells from PBMCs. The CDR3 sequence: CASSLRQLNQPQHF. CDR3 bases: TGTGCCAGCAGTTTACGGCAGCTTAATCAGCCCCAGCATTTT.